This T cell receptor (beta chain) stems from a study of blood T cell repertoires in COVID-19. Overall study context: Material from acute and convalescent COVID-19 was sourced from the United States, Italy and Spain. Nucleic acid was either cDNA or gDNA, and it came from T cells, B-cell-depleted T cells, or PBMCs.

The germline CDR1 and CDR2 sequences are LNHDA and SQIVND (reference sequence). V was shortened by 5 bases and J by 6 bases, with 14 bases between the two germline ends. The CDR3 extends over 13 amino acids. Per the original data handling: Scientists estimated how many nucleated cells there were by amplifying reference gene primers. TCRdb's table, derived via immunoSEQ multiplex PCR, lists solely in-frame clones and lacks some. The V and J calls and clone size come from that table; D and trimming were worked out from the DNA. The sample has tens of thousands of clones; roughly 83% are singletons. The TCR sequence derives from an older woman with acute or convalescent COVID-19. The chain recombines TRBV19 with TRBJ2-7, with D possibly matching TRBD2 (6 bases). Source material: peripheral blood. CDR3 DNA sequence: TGTGCCAGTAGTGTCGTCCGGGACTCCGAGCAGTACTTC. Translation gives CASSVVRDSEQYF. The full variable domain, rest sourced from reference TRBV19 and TRBJ2-7, is DGGITQSPKYLFRKEGQNVTLSCEQNLNHDAMYWYRQDPGQGLRLIYYSQIVNDFQKGDIAEGYSVSREKKESFPLTVTSAQKNPTAFYLCASSVVRDSEQYFGPGTRLTVT.